This T cell receptor (beta chain) was found in a study of cytomegalovirus exposure and HLA in healthy donors. For the study at large: From HLA-typed donors, an early data release held 70 million to 100 million unique TCRs.

About this clone: What it binds is unknown.

Germline CDR1 MNHEY, CDR2 SMNVEV (reference sequence). This CDR3 is built from 14 residues. Study outcomes and limitations: 150 or so TCR beta chains were listed as cytomegalovirus-associated. Sequences of the TCR beta chain were said to predict the HLA-A and HLA-B alleles of most subjects accurately.

The PCR employed 60 Vbeta primers together with 13 Jbeta primers. The protocol was immunoSEQ multiplex PCR, while the TCRdb copy is restricted to in-frame clones and leaves out a portion. The repertoire has just over 150,000 clones, more than 70% of them found once; the top ten carry about 6.3%. The rearrangement joins TRBV27 to TRBJ2-5; D not resolved. The assigned J gene may be wrong: the sequence end matches TRBJ2-7 better. Sample: PBMCs. This TCR derives from a male donor in good health and CMV-seropositive. DNA of the CDR3: TGTGCCAGCAGTTCCCAGTCGGGTACCTACGAGCAGTACTTC. Amino acids: CASSSQSGTYEQYF.